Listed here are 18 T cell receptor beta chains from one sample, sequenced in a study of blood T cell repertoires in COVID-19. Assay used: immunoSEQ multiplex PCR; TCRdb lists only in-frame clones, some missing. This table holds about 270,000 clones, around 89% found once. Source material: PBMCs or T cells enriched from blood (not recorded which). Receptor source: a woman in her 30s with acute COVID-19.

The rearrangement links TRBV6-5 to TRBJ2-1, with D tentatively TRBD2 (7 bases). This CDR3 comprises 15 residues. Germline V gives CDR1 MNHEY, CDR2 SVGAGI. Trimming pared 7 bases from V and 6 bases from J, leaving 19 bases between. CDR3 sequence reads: CASTSGAGEVNEQFF. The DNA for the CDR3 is TGTGCCAGCACCTCAGGGGCGGGAGAGGTCAATGAGCAGTTCTTC.

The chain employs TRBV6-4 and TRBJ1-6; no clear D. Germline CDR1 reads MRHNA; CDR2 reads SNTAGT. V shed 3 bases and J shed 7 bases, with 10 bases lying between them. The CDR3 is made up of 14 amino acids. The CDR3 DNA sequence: TGTGCCAGCAGTGAAGCGTTGACCAATTCACCCCTCCACTTT. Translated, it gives CASSEALTNSPLHF.

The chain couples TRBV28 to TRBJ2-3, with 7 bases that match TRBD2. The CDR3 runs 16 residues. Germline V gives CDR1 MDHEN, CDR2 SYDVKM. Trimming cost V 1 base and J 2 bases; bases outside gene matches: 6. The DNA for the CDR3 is TGTGCCAGCAGTTTATTTGGCCTAGCGGACACAGATACGCAGTATTTT. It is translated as CASSLFGLADTDTQYF.

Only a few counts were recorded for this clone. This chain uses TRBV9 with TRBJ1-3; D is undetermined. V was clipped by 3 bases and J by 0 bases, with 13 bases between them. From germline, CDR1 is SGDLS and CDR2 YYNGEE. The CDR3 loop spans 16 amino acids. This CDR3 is CASSAPMGDSGNTIYF. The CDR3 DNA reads TGTGCCAGCAGCGCCCCCATGGGCGACTCTGGAAACACCATATATTTT.

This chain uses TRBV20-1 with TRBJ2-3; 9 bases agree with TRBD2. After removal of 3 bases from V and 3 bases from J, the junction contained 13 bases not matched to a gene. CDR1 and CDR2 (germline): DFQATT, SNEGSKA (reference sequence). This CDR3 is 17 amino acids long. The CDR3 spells CSASRPIAGVGTDTQYF. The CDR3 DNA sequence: TGCAGTGCTAGTCGGCCTATAGCGGGAGTGGGGACAGATACGCAGTATTTT.

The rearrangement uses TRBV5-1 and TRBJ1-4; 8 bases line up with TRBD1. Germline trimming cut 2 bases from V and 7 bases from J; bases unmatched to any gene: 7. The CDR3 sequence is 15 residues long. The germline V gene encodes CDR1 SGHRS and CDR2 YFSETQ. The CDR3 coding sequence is TGCGCCAGCAGCTTACCAGGGGGCCGGGGTGAAAAACTGTTTTTT. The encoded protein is CASSLPGGRGEKLFF.

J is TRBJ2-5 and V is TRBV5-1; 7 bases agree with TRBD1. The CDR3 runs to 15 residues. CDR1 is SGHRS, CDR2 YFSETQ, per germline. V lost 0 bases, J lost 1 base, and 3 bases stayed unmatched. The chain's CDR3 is CASSLARDSQETQYF. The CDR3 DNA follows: TGCGCCAGCAGCTTGGCAAGGGACAGCCAAGAGACCCAGTACTTC.

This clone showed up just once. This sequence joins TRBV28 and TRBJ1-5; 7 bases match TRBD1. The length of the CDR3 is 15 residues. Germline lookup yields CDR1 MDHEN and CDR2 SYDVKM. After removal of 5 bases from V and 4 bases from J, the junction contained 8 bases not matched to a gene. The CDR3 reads CASSLLQGKNQPQHF. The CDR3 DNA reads TGTGCCAGCAGTCTACTACAGGGGAAGAATCAGCCCCAGCATTTT.

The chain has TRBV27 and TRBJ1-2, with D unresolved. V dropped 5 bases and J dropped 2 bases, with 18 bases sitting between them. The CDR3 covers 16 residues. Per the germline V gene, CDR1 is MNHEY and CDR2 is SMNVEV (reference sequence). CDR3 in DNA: TGTGCCAGCAGTCCCTTTATCGGTCCCAAGAACTATGGCTACACCTTC. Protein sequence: CASSPFIGPKNYGYTF.

The CDR3 here is CASSEVLWTSGDTDTQYF. CDR3 bases: TGTGCCAGCAGTGAAGTCCTCTGGACTAGCGGAGACACAGATACGCAGTATTTT. This sequence joins TRBV6-1 and TRBJ2-3, with 10 positions matching TRBD2. V shed 1 base, J shed 2 bases, and the junction held 9 bases outside the gene matches. The CDR3 is 18 amino acids. CDR1 and CDR2 (germline): MNHNS, SASEGT.

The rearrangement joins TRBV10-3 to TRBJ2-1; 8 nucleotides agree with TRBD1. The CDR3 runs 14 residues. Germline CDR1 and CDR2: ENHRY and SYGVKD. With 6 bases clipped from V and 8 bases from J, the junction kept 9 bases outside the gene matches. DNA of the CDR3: TGTGCCATCAGCGCCGACAGGGGCGCATATGAGCAGTTCTTC. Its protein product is CAISADRGAYEQFF.

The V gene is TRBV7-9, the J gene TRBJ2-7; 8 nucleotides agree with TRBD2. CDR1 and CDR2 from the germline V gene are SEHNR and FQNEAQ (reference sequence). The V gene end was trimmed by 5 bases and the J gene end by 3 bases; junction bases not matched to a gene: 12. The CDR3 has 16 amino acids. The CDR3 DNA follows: TGTGCCAGCAGCCCGTACTTTCGGGAGGGATACTACGAGCAGTACTTC. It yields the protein CASSPYFREGYYEQYF.

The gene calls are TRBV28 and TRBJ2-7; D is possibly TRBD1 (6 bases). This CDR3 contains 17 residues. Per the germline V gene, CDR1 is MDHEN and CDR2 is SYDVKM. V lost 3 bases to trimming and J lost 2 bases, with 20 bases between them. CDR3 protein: CASSLPRTTGTTYEQYF. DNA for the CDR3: TGTGCCAGCAGTTTGCCCCGAACGACAGGAACCACCTACGAGCAGTACTTC.

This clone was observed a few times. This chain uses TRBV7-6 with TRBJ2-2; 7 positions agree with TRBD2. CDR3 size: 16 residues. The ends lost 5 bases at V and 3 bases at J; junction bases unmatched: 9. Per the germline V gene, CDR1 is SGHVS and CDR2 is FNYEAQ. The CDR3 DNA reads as TGTGCCAGCAGCCCTATGGCGGGAGCGGACACCGGGGAGCTGTTTTTT. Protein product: CASSPMAGADTGELFF.

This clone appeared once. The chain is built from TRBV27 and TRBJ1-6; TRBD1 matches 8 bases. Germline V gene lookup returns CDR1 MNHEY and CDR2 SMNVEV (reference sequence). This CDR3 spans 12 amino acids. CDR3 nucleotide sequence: TGTGCGACCCAGGGGGCTAATTCACCCCTCCACTTT. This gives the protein CATQGANSPLHF.

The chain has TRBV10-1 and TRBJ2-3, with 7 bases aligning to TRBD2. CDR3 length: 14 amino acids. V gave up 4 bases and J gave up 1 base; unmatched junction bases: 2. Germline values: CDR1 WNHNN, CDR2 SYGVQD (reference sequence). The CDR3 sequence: CASSGTRCTDTQYF. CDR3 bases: TGCGCCAGCAGTGGGACTAGGTGCACAGATACGCAGTATTTT.

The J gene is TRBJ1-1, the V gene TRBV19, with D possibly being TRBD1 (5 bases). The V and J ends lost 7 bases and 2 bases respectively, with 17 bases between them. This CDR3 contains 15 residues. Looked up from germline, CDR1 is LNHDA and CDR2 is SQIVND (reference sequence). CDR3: CASKGAGWGNTEAFF. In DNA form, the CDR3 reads TGTGCCAGTAAGGGCGCAGGGTGGGGAAACACTGAAGCTTTCTTT. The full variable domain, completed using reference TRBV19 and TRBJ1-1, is DGGITQSPKYLFRKEGQNVTLSCEQNLNHDAMYWYRQDPGQGLRLIYYSQIVNDFQKGDIAEGYSVSREKKESFPLTVTSAQKNPTAFYLCASKGAGWGNTEAFFGQGTRLTVV.

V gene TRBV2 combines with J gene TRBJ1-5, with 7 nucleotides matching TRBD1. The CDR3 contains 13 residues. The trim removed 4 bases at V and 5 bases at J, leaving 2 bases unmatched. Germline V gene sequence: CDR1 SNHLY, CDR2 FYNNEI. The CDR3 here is CASSGQGYQPQHF. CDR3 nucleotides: TGTGCCAGCAGTGGACAGGGTTATCAGCCCCAGCATTTT.